Each of the 17 T cell receptor beta chains below was sequenced from the same sample in a study of blood T cell repertoires in COVID-19. Only in-frame clones appear in the TCRdb table, and some are missing; sequencing was by immunoSEQ multiplex PCR. Here the sample spans roughly 290,000 clones, approximately 83% being singletons. Sequencing input: PBMCs or T cells enriched from blood (not recorded which). All receptors come from a woman under 40 who had recovered from COVID-19.

J is TRBJ2-7 and V is TRBV5-1; 11 nucleotides match TRBD1. The CDR3 has 12 residues. The V and J ends lost 4 bases and 11 bases, in that order; junction bases with no gene match: 5. The V gene's germline CDR1 is SGHRS and CDR2 YFSETQ. The CDR3 reads CASSIGQGAEYF. In DNA, the CDR3 is TGCGCCAGCAGCATAGGACAGGGGGCTGAGTACTTC.

The chain is built from TRBV6-1 and TRBJ2-1, with 8 bases lining up with TRBD1. J lost 6 bases, V lost 5 bases, and 9 bases had no gene match. There are 15 residues in the CDR3. Germline V gene data show CDR1 as MNHNS and CDR2 as SASEGT. The CDR3 loop is CASSRGTGRPNEQFF. Here the CDR3 DNA reads TGTGCCAGCAGTCGCGGGACAGGTCGACCCAATGAGCAGTTCTTC.

This rearrangement joins TRBV19 to TRBJ1-5; TRBD1 matches at 7 bases. The CDR3 sequence is 14 residues long. The germline V gene encodes CDR1 LNHDA and CDR2 SQIVND (reference sequence). V lost 5 bases to trimming and J lost 4 bases; unmatched junction nucleotides: 5. For the CDR3, the DNA is TGTGCCAGTAGTTACAGGGGTGTTAATCAGCCCCAGCATTTT. It is translated as CASSYRGVNQPQHF.

The V and J genes are TRBV5-6 and TRBJ2-1; 8 nucleotides line up with TRBD2. The ends lost 3 bases at V and 4 bases at J; junction bases unmatched: 0. The germline gives CDR1 SGHDT, CDR2 YYEEEE. This CDR3 is built from 13 residues. CDR3 loop: CASSSGGYNEQFF. The DNA for the CDR3 is TGTGCCAGCAGCTCGGGGGGGTACAATGAGCAGTTCTTC.

The chain is built from TRBV5-1 and TRBJ2-7; TRBD1 is a possible D gene (5 bases). Trimming stripped 0 bases from V and 2 bases from J, with 12 bases between. CDR3 length: 15 amino acids. Germline V lookup: CDR1 SGHRS, CDR2 YFSETQ. The CDR3 DNA reads as TGCGCCAGCAGCTTGGAGCAGGGTGGACCCTACGAGCAGTACTTC. Protein product: CASSLEQGGPYEQYF.

The chain couples TRBV11-1 to TRBJ2-3; 11 bases line up with TRBD2. The J segment lost 5 bases and the V segment lost 4 bases, leaving 8 bases of the junction unmatched. CDR1 is SGHAT and CDR2 is FQDESV in the germline V gene (reference sequence). CDR3 length: 16 residues. The CDR3: CASSSIVAGGRDTQYF. The CDR3 nucleotides are TGTGCCAGCAGCTCCATCGTAGCGGGGGGGCGAGATACGCAGTATTTT.

The genes are TRBV5-1 and TRBJ1-5; no definite D call. CDR1 and CDR2 from the germline V gene are SGHRS and YFSETQ. Trimming left V 0 bases short and J 6 bases short, with 7 bases between. This CDR3 region has 13 residues. As DNA, the CDR3 is TGCGCCAGCAGCTTGGGGGAGGGTCAGCCCCAGCATTTT. Its protein is CASSLGEGQPQHF.

This clone is a singleton in its sample. V and J are TRBV28 and TRBJ1-5; D ambiguous. Trimming shortened V by 6 bases and J by 5 bases, and 11 bases separated the two germline ends. There are 13 residues in the CDR3. Germline V gives CDR1 MDHEN, CDR2 SYDVKM. The DNA of the CDR3 is TGTGCCAGCAGCCTATCGCGGGATCAGCCCCAGCATTTT. Its translation: CASSLSRDQPQHF.

The rearrangement joins TRBV19 to TRBJ1-5; 9 bases match TRBD1. The CDR3 runs 16 residues. Germline CDR1 and CDR2: LNHDA and SQIVND (reference sequence). V lost 7 bases to trimming and J lost 1 base; unmatched junction nucleotides: 8. The CDR3 region is CASTPGQGRSNQPQHF. The DNA for the CDR3 is TGTGCCAGTACCCCGGGACAGGGTCGGAGCAATCAGCCCCAGCATTTT.

In this sample, this clone turned up once. This chain links TRBV29-1 with TRBJ2-5, with D possibly TRBD2 on 6 matching bases. The V and J ends lost 5 bases and 4 bases respectively, with 14 bases between them. CDR1 and CDR2 from the germline V gene are SQVTM and ANQGSEA. CDR3 length: 13 residues. This CDR3 is CSVPEGRIETQYF. The DNA of the CDR3 is TGCAGCGTTCCGGAGGGGCGAATAGAGACCCAGTACTTC.

This clone is judged medium-sized. The V call is TRBV4-2, the J call TRBJ2-5; 9 nucleotides line up with TRBD2. This CDR3 contains 18 residues. Germline values: CDR1 LGHNA, CDR2 YNFKEQ. V lost 5 bases to trimming and J lost 1 base; unmatched junction nucleotides: 14. The CDR3 spells CASSSDGASGAIQETQYF. The DNA of the CDR3 is TGTGCCAGCAGCTCAGACGGGGCTAGCGGGGCAATCCAAGAGACCCAGTACTTC.

The rearrangement uses TRBV5-4 and TRBJ2-1; 8 nucleotides match TRBD1. V shed 3 bases, J shed 7 bases, and the junction held 6 bases outside the gene matches. The CDR3 is made up of 14 amino acids. Germline V lookup: CDR1 SGHNT, CDR2 YYREEE (reference sequence). The CDR3 loop reads CASSWTGSSNEQFF. CDR3 in DNA: TGTGCCAGCAGCTGGACAGGGTCTAGTAATGAGCAGTTCTTC.

The V gene is TRBV5-6, the J gene TRBJ1-2; D might be TRBD1 (5 bases). Looked up from germline, CDR1 is SGHDT and CDR2 is YYEEEE. The CDR3 loop spans 16 amino acids. The V end was cut by 1 base, the J end by 6 bases, with 19 bases between. The CDR3 loop is CASSLRGPGAGDGYTF. The CDR3 nucleotides read TGTGCCAGCAGCTTGAGGGGTCCGGGTGCTGGAGATGGCTACACCTTC.

This clone was seen a few times. This chain links TRBV9 with TRBJ1-3; 9 positions agree with TRBD1. V was pared by 3 bases and J by 0 bases, with 4 bases of the junction left unmatched. The CDR3 has 16 amino acids. CDR1 and CDR2 (germline): SGDLS, YYNGEE. This chain's CDR3 is CASSADRGFSGNTIYF. The CDR3 nucleotides are TGTGCCAGCAGCGCGGACAGGGGATTCTCTGGAAACACCATATATTTT.

The chain carries TRBV20-1 and TRBJ2-1; TRBD2 agrees at 12 bases. The CDR3 spans 14 residues. V shed 3 bases and J 12 bases; nucleotides not matched to a gene: 9. CDR1 and CDR2 from the germline V gene are DFQATT and SNEGSKA (reference sequence). The CDR3 coding sequence is TGCAGTGCTAGTTATCTAGCGGGGGGGCGGATGCAGTTCTTC. Encoded protein: CSASYLAGGRMQFF.

This clone showed up just a few times. The J gene is TRBJ1-2, the V gene TRBV7-9, with TRBD1 matching 7 bases. V trimming: 1 base; J trimming: 4 bases; junction bases outside the gene matches: 9. The CDR3 has 16 residues. CDR1 SEHNR and CDR2 FQNEAQ come from the germline V gene (reference sequence). The CDR3 is CASSLGDSLSRYGYTF. For the CDR3, the DNA is TGTGCCAGCAGCTTAGGGGACAGCTTGAGTCGCTATGGCTACACCTTC.

In this sample, this clone turned up once. J is TRBJ1-4 and V is TRBV27; TRBD1 matches 8 bases. CDR1 is MNHEY and CDR2 is SMNVEV in the germline V gene (reference sequence). The CDR3 spans 14 residues. With 6 bases clipped from V and 4 bases from J, the junction kept 4 bases outside the gene matches. The CDR3 loop is CASSWTGYNEKLFF. The DNA of the CDR3 is TGTGCCAGCAGCTGGACAGGGTATAATGAAAAACTGTTTTTT.